This T cell receptor (beta chain) was profiled in a study of T-cell memory formation after mild COVID-19. Overall study context: In these data, TCR clusters were largely donor specific.

CDR3 size: 10 residues. Trimming cost V 4 bases and J 6 bases, with 5 bases left between them. CDR1 is SQVTM and CDR2 is ANQGSEA in the germline V gene. Study observations and caveats: Contracting CD8+ clones were enriched in EMRA, CD4+ mainly in CM and EM. Some clones that responded turned up in pre-infection memory, which suggests that cross-reactive memory joined in.

TCRdb itself ran the 5' RACE reads through MiXCR, one entry per CDR3 protein. The table lists more than 70,000 distinct CDR3 sequences, 11% to 15% of them singletons. This clonotype was recorded a few times. The antigen is unknown. This chain uses TRBV29-1 with TRBJ2-3; no definite D call. Sequencing used PBMCs or a T cell subset sorted from them (not recorded which). The receptor was isolated from an adult woman who had mild COVID-19 (a few samples of this study predate the infection). Cell type and time point are not known. The chain's CDR3 is CSVVRDTQYF. For the CDR3, the DNA is TGCAGCGTTGTAAGGGATACGCAGTATTTT.